Given below is one T cell receptor beta chain in context. The sample belongs to a study of blood T cell repertoires in COVID-19. As for the study in general: Spain, Italy and the United States supplied samples that represented acute and convalescent COVID-19.

Seattle enrolled patients during active infection and tracked them longitudinally. Per the authors' pipeline: Amplification with reference gene primers provided the estimates of nucleated cell counts. Clones were sequenced by immunoSEQ multiplex PCR, and TCRdb holds only the in-frame ones, with some missing. V and J calls and clone size follow that table, whereas D and trimming were derived from the DNA. Of 350,000 to 400,000 clones detected, 70% to 90% appear once; the ten largest clones hold 3%. The receptor was derived from a young woman with COVID-19, enrolled during active disease. The sample consisted of peripheral blood.

CDR3 nucleotide sequence: TGTGCCAGCAGCTTAGCTCCGCAGGGCTGGAGTTCACCCCTCCACTTT. Its protein is CASSLAPQGWSSPLHF. The chain recombines TRBV7-2 with TRBJ1-6, with D possibly matching TRBD1 (5 bases). Trimming removed 0 bases from V and 9 bases from J, with 15 bases in between. CDR1 is SGHTA and CDR2 is FQGNSA in the germline V gene. This CDR3 spans 16 amino acids.